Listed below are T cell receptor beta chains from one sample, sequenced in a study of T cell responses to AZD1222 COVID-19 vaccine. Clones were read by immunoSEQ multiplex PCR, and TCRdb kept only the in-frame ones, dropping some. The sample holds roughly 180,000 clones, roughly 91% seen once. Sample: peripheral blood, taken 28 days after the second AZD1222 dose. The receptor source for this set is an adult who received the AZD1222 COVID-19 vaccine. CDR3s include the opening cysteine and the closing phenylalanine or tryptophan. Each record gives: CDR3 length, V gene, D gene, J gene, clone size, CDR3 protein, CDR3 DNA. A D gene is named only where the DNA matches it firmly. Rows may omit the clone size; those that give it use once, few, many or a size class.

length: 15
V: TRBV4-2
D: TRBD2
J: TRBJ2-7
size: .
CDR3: CASSQGTSGTYEQYF
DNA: TGTGCCAGCAGCCAAGGGACTAGCGGGACCTACGAGCAGTACTTC

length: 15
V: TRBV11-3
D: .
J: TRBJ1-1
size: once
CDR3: CASSSRGAPNTEAFF
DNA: TGTGCCAGCAGCTCGAGGGGGGCCCCGAACACTGAAGCTTTCTTT

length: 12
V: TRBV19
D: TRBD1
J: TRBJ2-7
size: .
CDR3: CASGQGSYEQYF
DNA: TGTGCCAGCGGACAGGGATCCTACGAGCAGTACTTC

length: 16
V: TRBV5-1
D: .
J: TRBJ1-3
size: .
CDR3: CASSLGASFSGNTIYF
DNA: TGCGCCAGCAGCTTGGGCGCCTCTTTCTCTGGAAACACCATATATTTT

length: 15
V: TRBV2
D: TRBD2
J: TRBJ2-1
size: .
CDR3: CASSVASGRAYEQFF
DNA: TGTGCCAGCAGTGTCGCTAGCGGGAGGGCTTATGAGCAGTTCTTC

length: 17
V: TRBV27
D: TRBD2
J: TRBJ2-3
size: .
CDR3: CASSFLRLAGGSDTQYF
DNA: TGTGCCAGCAGTTTCCTTCGACTAGCGGGGGGTTCAGATACGCAGTATTTT

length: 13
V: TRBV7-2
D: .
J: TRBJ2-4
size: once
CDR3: CASSRPSDNIQYF
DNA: TGTGCCAGCAGCCGTCCTAGTGACAACATTCAGTACTTC

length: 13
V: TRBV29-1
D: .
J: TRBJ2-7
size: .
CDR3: CSVEEGTRYEQYF
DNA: TGCAGCGTTGAAGAAGGGACACGATACGAGCAGTACTTC

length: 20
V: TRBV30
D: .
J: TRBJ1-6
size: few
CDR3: CAWRKPPDGRVSSYNSPLHF
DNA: TGTGCCTGGAGAAAACCCCCGGACGGCAGGGTGAGCTCCTATAATTCACCCCTCCACTTT

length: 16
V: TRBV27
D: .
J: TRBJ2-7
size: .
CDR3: CASSLTTGRGAHEQYF
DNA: TGTGCCAGCAGTTTAACTACGGGGAGGGGGGCCCACGAGCAGTACTTC

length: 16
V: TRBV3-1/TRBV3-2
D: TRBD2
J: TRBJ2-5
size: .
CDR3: CASSQLRLAGVETQYF
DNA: TGTGCCAGCAGCCAACTCCGATTAGCGGGGGTGGAGACCCAGTACTTC

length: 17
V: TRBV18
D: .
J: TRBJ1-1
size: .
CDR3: CASSPTQSSGWDTEAFF
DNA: TGTGCCAGCTCACCTACCCAATCTTCGGGGTGGGACACTGAAGCTTTCTTT

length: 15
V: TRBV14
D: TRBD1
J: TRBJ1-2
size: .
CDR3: CASSQGQGWNYGYTF
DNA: TGTGCCAGCAGCCAAGGACAGGGATGGAACTATGGCTACACCTTC

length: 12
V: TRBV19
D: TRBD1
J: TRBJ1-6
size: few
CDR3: CASSRGGSPLHF
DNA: TGTGCCAGTAGTAGAGGGGGCTCACCCCTCCACTTT

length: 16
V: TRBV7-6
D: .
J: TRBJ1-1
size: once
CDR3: CASYSRRGWMVTEAFF
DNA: TGTGCCAGCTACTCTCGTAGAGGGTGGATGGTCACTGAAGCTTTCTTT

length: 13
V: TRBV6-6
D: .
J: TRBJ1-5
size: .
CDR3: CASSYLANQPQHF
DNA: TGTGCCAGCAGTTACTTGGCCAATCAGCCCCAGCATTTT

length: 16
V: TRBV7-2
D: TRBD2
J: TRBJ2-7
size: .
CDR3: CASSLGSSGGKSEQYF
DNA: TGTGCCAGCAGCTTAGGATCTAGCGGGGGGAAAAGCGAGCAGTACTTC

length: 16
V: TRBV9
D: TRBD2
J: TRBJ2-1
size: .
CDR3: CASSVEGTSGYNEQFF
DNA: TGTGCCAGCAGCGTAGAAGGGACTAGCGGTTACAATGAGCAGTTCTTC

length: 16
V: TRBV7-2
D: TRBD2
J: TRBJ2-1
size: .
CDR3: CASSLGGSSSYNEQFF
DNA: TGTGCCAGCAGCTTGGGCGGGAGTAGCTCCTACAATGAGCAGTTCTTC

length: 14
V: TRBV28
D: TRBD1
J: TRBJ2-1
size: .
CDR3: CASTPTGGYNEQFF
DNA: TGTGCCAGCACACCGACAGGGGGCTACAATGAGCAGTTCTTC

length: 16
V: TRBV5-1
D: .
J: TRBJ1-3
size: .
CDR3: CASSLAGWGTGNTIYF
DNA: TGCGCCAGCAGCTTGGCCGGGTGGGGCACTGGAAACACCATATATTTT

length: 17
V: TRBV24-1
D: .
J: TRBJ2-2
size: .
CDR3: CATSDLTAAQNTGELFF
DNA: TGTGCCACCAGTGATTTGACGGCTGCGCAGAACACCGGGGAGCTGTTTTTT

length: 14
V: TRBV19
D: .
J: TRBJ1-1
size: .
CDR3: CASSLGPRNTEAFF
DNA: TGTGCCAGTAGTCTGGGACCTAGGAACACTGAAGCTTTCTTT

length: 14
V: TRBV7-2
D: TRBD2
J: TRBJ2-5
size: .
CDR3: CASSWTSGQETQYF
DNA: TGTGCCAGCAGCTGGACTAGCGGACAAGAGACCCAGTACTTC

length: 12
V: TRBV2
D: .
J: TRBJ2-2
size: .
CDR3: CASSDNTGELFF
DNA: TGTGCCAGCAGTGACAACACCGGGGAGCTGTTTTTT

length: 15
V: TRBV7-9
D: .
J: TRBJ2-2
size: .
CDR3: CASSFTGIGTGELFF
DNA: TGTGCCAGCAGCTTTACCGGGATCGGGACCGGGGAGCTGTTTTTT

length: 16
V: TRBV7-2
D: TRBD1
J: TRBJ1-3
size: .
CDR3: CASRVGQGRSGNTIYF
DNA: TGTGCCAGCAGAGTTGGACAGGGGCGCTCTGGAAACACCATATATTTT

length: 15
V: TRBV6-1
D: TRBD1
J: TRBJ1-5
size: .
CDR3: CASSDRGGGRQPQHF
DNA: TGTGCCAGCAGTGACCGAGGAGGGGGCAGACAGCCCCAGCATTTT

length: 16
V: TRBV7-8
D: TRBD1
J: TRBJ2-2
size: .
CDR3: CASSLGTGDHTGELFF
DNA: TGTGCCAGCAGCCTGGGGACAGGGGATCACACCGGGGAGCTGTTTTTT

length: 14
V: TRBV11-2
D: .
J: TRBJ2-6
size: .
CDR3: CASSPESGANVLTF
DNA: TGTGCCAGCAGCCCCGAGTCTGGGGCCAACGTCCTGACTTTC

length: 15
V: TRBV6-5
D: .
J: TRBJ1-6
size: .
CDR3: CASLARRGPDSPLHF
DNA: TGTGCCAGCCTCGCGCGGAGGGGCCCGGATTCACCCCTCCACTTT

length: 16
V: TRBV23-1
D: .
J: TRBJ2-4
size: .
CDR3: CASSQGPGFGLNIQYF
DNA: TGCGCCAGCAGCCAAGGGCCAGGGTTTGGTTTGAACATTCAGTACTTC

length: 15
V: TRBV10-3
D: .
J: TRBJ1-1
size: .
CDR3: CAISEPTSGVTEAFF
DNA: TGTGCCATCAGTGAGCCGACGTCTGGGGTTACTGAAGCTTTCTTT

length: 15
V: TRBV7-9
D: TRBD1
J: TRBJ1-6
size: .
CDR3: CASSPRVGGSSPLHF
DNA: TGTGCCAGCAGCCCCAGGGTAGGGGGCAGCTCACCCCTCCACTTT

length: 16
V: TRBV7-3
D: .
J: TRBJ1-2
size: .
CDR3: CASSDKPGVLGYGYTF
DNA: TGTGCCAGCAGCGACAAGCCAGGGGTTTTGGGCTATGGCTACACCTTC

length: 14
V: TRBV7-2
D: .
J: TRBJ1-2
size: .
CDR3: CASSLGVTNYGYTF
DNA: TGTGCCAGCAGCTTAGGGGTCACTAACTATGGCTACACCTTC

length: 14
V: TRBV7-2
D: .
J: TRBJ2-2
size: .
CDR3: CASSLVRPTGELFF
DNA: TGTGCCAGCAGCTTGGTCCGACCCACCGGGGAGCTGTTTTTT

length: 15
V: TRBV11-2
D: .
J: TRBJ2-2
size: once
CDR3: CASSPGTFGTGELFF
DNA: TGTGCCAGCAGCCCCGGGACTTTCGGCACCGGGGAGCTGTTTTTT

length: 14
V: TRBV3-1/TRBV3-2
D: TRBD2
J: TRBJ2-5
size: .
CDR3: CASSPGGVQETQYF
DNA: TGTGCCAGCAGCCCTGGGGGGGTCCAAGAGACCCAGTACTTC

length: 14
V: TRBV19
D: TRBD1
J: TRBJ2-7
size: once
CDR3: CASSIGQGAYEQYF
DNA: TGTGCCAGTAGTATAGGACAGGGGGCTTACGAGCAGTACTTC

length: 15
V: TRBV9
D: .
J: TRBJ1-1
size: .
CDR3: CASSVGGNMNTEAFF
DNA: TGTGCCAGCAGCGTAGGTGGCAACATGAACACTGAAGCTTTCTTT

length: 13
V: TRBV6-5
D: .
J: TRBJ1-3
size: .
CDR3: CASWTTSGNTIYF
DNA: TGTGCCAGCTGGACCACCTCTGGAAACACCATATATTTT

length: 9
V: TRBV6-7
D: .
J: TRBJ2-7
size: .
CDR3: CARRYEQYF
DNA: TGTGCCAGACGATACGAGCAGTACTTC

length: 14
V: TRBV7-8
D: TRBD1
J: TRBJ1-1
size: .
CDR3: CASSLGGQLTEAFF
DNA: TGTGCCAGCAGCTTAGGGGGACAGTTAACTGAAGCTTTCTTT

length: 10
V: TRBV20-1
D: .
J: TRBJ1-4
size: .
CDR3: CSARDSRPFF
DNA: TGCAGTGCTAGGGACAGTCGGCCGTTTTTT

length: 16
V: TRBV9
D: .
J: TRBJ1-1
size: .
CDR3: CASSPVGTSLVSEAFF
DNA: TGTGCCAGCAGCCCAGTAGGGACTTCTCTAGTCTCTGAAGCTTTCTTT